This paragraph reports one T cell receptor beta chain. Germline CDR1 is SGHDN and CDR2 is FVKESK. Trimming left V 1 base short and J 4 bases short, with 15 bases between. The CDR3 contains 16 residues. The data originate from a study of blood T cell repertoires in COVID-19. Turning to the study itself: Samples taken during acute and convalescent COVID-19 were collected in the United States, Italy and Spain. PBMCs, B-cell-depleted T cells, or T cells were the source of the cDNA or gDNA that made up the material.

Per the study methods: Reference gene primers were amplified, and this amplification served to estimate nucleated cell counts. Some clones are missing from TCRdb's copy, which holds only in-frame ones; the method was immunoSEQ multiplex PCR. That table supplies the V and J calls and clone size; D and trimming were determined from the DNA. Here the sample spans some 230,000 clones, about 85% being singletons. V gene TRBV14 combines with J gene TRBJ2-3; D unclear. Material for sequencing was peripheral blood. The TCR was taken from a man aged 50 or older who had recovered from COVID-19. The CDR3 nucleotides are TGTGCCAGCAGCCAAGGGAGTCTCCGCCGGGCAGATACGCAGTATTTT. It specifies CASSQGSLRRADTQYF.